This is a list of T cell receptor beta chains from one sample in a study of blood T cell repertoires in COVID-19. TCRdb's table, derived via immunoSEQ multiplex PCR, lists solely in-frame clones and lacks some. The sample shows tens of thousands of clones, 85% to 90% of them seen only once. The specimen was peripheral blood. All receptors come from an elderly man with acute or convalescent COVID-19. The CDR3 runs from the conserved cysteine through the conserved F or W. Fields, in order: CDR3 DNA, CDR3 protein, V gene, clone size, D gene, J gene. D genes are given only for firm matches. Size is omitted from some rows. Given values are once, few, many or a class for expanded clones.

cdr3_nt: TGTGCCAGCAGCCGCAGGGTTTCGGAGACCCAGTACTTC
cdr3_aa: CASSRRVSETQYF
v_call: TRBV27
clone_size: .
d_call: .
j_call: TRBJ2-5

cdr3_nt: TGCGCCAGCACGACTAGCGGGGGTGCCTACAATGAGCAGTTCTTC
cdr3_aa: CASTTSGGAYNEQFF
v_call: TRBV5-1
clone_size: .
d_call: TRBD2
j_call: TRBJ2-1

cdr3_nt: TGCGCCAGCAGCTTAGCGGGTGCCCCCTACGAGCAGTACTTC
cdr3_aa: CASSLAGAPYEQYF
v_call: TRBV5-1
clone_size: .
d_call: .
j_call: TRBJ2-7

cdr3_nt: TGCGCCAGCAAGGTTCGCGGGGTCACCGGGGAGCTGTTTTTT
cdr3_aa: CASKVRGVTGELFF
v_call: TRBV10-2
clone_size: .
d_call: .
j_call: TRBJ2-2

cdr3_nt: TGTGCCAGCCAGAGACAGCAAAATAGCAATCAGCCCCAGCATTTT
cdr3_aa: CASQRQQNSNQPQHF
v_call: TRBV2
clone_size: .
d_call: .
j_call: TRBJ1-5

cdr3_nt: TGTGCCAGCAGTTCTATCCCCTTGGAGGCCGGGGAGCTGTTTTTT
cdr3_aa: CASSSIPLEAGELFF
v_call: TRBV27
clone_size: .
d_call: .
j_call: TRBJ2-2

cdr3_nt: TGTGCCAGCAGTTACGCGCTTTTAGCGCGGGGCGGGGAGCTGTTTTTT
cdr3_aa: CASSYALLARGGELFF
v_call: TRBV6-5
clone_size: .
d_call: .
j_call: TRBJ2-2

cdr3_nt: TGTGCCAGCAGCCAATCGGGGCACAGGGGCCTCAATCAGCCCCAGCATTTT
cdr3_aa: CASSQSGHRGLNQPQHF
v_call: TRBV16
clone_size: once
d_call: TRBD1
j_call: TRBJ1-5

cdr3_nt: TGTGCCAGCAGTTTTCGGGACAGGTGGACTGAAGCTTTCTTT
cdr3_aa: CASSFRDRWTEAFF
v_call: TRBV28
clone_size: .
d_call: TRBD1
j_call: TRBJ1-1

cdr3_nt: TGTGCCAGCAGTCCCGGACAGGTGATTCAAGAGACCCAGTACTTC
cdr3_aa: CASSPGQVIQETQYF
v_call: TRBV28
clone_size: .
d_call: TRBD1
j_call: TRBJ2-5

cdr3_nt: TGTGCCAGCAGCCTCTATGGGACTAGCGGGGCGGCGAGCACAGATACGCAGTATTTT
cdr3_aa: CASSLYGTSGAASTDTQYF
v_call: TRBV11-2
clone_size: .
d_call: TRBD2
j_call: TRBJ2-3

cdr3_nt: TGTGCCAGCTGCCCCAGGACAAGTCTCCTAAATCAGTATTTT
cdr3_aa: CASCPRTSLLNQYF
v_call: TRBV6-5
clone_size: .
d_call: .
j_call: TRBJ2-3

cdr3_nt: TGTGCCAGTAGTCCCCGACTAGCGGGGGTCGAGACCCAGTACTTC
cdr3_aa: CASSPRLAGVETQYF
v_call: TRBV19
clone_size: .
d_call: TRBD2
j_call: TRBJ2-5

cdr3_nt: TGTGCCAGCAGCCATGATCACACAGGGCTCTATGGCTACACCTTC
cdr3_aa: CASSHDHTGLYGYTF
v_call: TRBV3-1/TRBV3-2
clone_size: .
d_call: .
j_call: TRBJ1-2

cdr3_nt: TGTGCCAGCAGCCAGGGGCAGGCCCACGGTCCCAGGTTT
cdr3_aa: CASSQGQAHGPRF
v_call: TRBV11-2
clone_size: .
d_call: .
j_call: TRBJ1-3

cdr3_nt: TGTGCCAGCAGTTACTCGCGGGGGTCAAACACTGAAGCTTTCTTT
cdr3_aa: CASSYSRGSNTEAFF
v_call: TRBV6-5
clone_size: .
d_call: .
j_call: TRBJ1-1

cdr3_nt: TGTGCCAGCTCAACAGGACTAGCGGGGGGGCCTACAGATACGCAGTATTTT
cdr3_aa: CASSTGLAGGPTDTQYF
v_call: TRBV18
clone_size: .
d_call: TRBD2
j_call: TRBJ2-3

cdr3_nt: TGCGCCAGCAGGGCACCCTCCTACGAGCAGTACTTC
cdr3_aa: CASRAPSYEQYF
v_call: TRBV10-2
clone_size: .
d_call: .
j_call: TRBJ2-7

cdr3_nt: TGTGCCAGCAGCCCCGCAGGTAGTAAGACCCAGTACTTC
cdr3_aa: CASSPAGSKTQYF
v_call: TRBV11-3
clone_size: .
d_call: .
j_call: TRBJ2-5

cdr3_nt: TGTGCCACCAGTGGCGGTGGGTTGAACACTGAAGCTTTCTTT
cdr3_aa: CATSGGGLNTEAFF
v_call: TRBV24-1
clone_size: .
d_call: .
j_call: TRBJ1-1

cdr3_nt: TGTGCCTGGAGCCCCGGTGAGACCCAGTACTTC
cdr3_aa: CAWSPGETQYF
v_call: TRBV30
clone_size: .
d_call: .
j_call: TRBJ2-5

cdr3_nt: TGTGCCAGCAGCTCTCCGCGGTCCCGGACTAGCGGGGGGAACACCGGGGAGCTGTTTTTT
cdr3_aa: CASSSPRSRTSGGNTGELFF
v_call: TRBV3-1/TRBV3-2
clone_size: .
d_call: TRBD2
j_call: TRBJ2-2

cdr3_nt: TGCGCCAGCAGCTCCTACAGGGGAGAGACCCAGTACTTC
cdr3_aa: CASSSYRGETQYF
v_call: TRBV5-1
clone_size: .
d_call: TRBD1
j_call: TRBJ2-5

cdr3_nt: TGTGCCAGCAGCCTGGGGGGGGCGACCAAAAACATTCAGTACTTC
cdr3_aa: CASSLGGATKNIQYF
v_call: TRBV3-1/TRBV3-2
clone_size: .
d_call: .
j_call: TRBJ2-4

cdr3_nt: TGTGCCAGCGGCTACGGGCAGCCCCAGCATTTT
cdr3_aa: CASGYGQPQHF
v_call: TRBV12-3/TRBV12-4
clone_size: .
d_call: .
j_call: TRBJ1-5

cdr3_nt: TGTGCCAGCAGCTTAGGAGATTGGGGGCCTACGGGGGAGCAGTTCTTC
cdr3_aa: CASSLGDWGPTGEQFF
v_call: TRBV7-6
clone_size: .
d_call: .
j_call: TRBJ2-1

cdr3_nt: TGTGCCAGCAGCTTACCCAGCGGGGGTCGCTCCTACAATGAGCAGTTCTTC
cdr3_aa: CASSLPSGGRSYNEQFF
v_call: TRBV7-9
clone_size: .
d_call: TRBD2
j_call: TRBJ2-1

cdr3_nt: TGTGCCAGCAGTGAAGGGAACGGGTCATACGAGCAGTACTTC
cdr3_aa: CASSEGNGSYEQYF
v_call: TRBV6-1
clone_size: .
d_call: .
j_call: TRBJ2-7

cdr3_nt: TGTGCCAGCAGCTTACTCGGGTTCTCTGGAAACACCATATATTTT
cdr3_aa: CASSLLGFSGNTIYF
v_call: TRBV7-8
clone_size: .
d_call: .
j_call: TRBJ1-3

cdr3_nt: TGTGCCAGCTCCTCGGACAGGGGAGGGACTGGGGCCAACGTCCTGACTTTC
cdr3_aa: CASSSDRGGTGANVLTF
v_call: TRBV21-1
clone_size: .
d_call: .
j_call: TRBJ2-6

cdr3_nt: TGTGCCAGCAGCTTGAACCGGGGGGCCTATGGCTACACCTTC
cdr3_aa: CASSLNRGAYGYTF
v_call: TRBV7-6
clone_size: .
d_call: .
j_call: TRBJ1-2

cdr3_nt: TGTGCCAGCAGCGAGCCTTATGGAAACACCATATATTTT
cdr3_aa: CASSEPYGNTIYF
v_call: TRBV6-5
clone_size: .
d_call: .
j_call: TRBJ1-3

cdr3_nt: TGTGCCAGCAGTGAAGAGCGGGGGAGCTACGAGCAGTACTTC
cdr3_aa: CASSEERGSYEQYF
v_call: TRBV2
clone_size: .
d_call: TRBD2
j_call: TRBJ2-7

cdr3_nt: TGTGCCAGTCGCGGGACAGGGGAAAACACCGGGGAGCTGTTTTTT
cdr3_aa: CASRGTGENTGELFF
v_call: TRBV19
clone_size: .
d_call: TRBD1
j_call: TRBJ2-2

cdr3_nt: TGTGCCAGCAGCCAGGGAGTGGGGTCCTCCAATCAGCCCCAGCATTTT
cdr3_aa: CASSQGVGSSNQPQHF
v_call: TRBV3-1/TRBV3-2
clone_size: .
d_call: .
j_call: TRBJ1-5

cdr3_nt: TGTGCCAGCAGCTTGGGGAACAGGGTATCTAGCACAGATACGCAGTATTTT
cdr3_aa: CASSLGNRVSSTDTQYF
v_call: TRBV5-8
clone_size: .
d_call: .
j_call: TRBJ2-3

cdr3_nt: TGCGCCAGCAGCTTGGTAGCGGGGGACACTGAAGCTTTCTTT
cdr3_aa: CASSLVAGDTEAFF
v_call: TRBV5-1
clone_size: .
d_call: .
j_call: TRBJ1-1

cdr3_nt: TGTGCCAGCAGCCGACAAGCGGGGGGGCCCCACGAGCAGTACTTC
cdr3_aa: CASSRQAGGPHEQYF
v_call: TRBV7-3
clone_size: .
d_call: TRBD2
j_call: TRBJ2-7

cdr3_nt: TGCGCCAGCAGCTCAGCGACAGGGGGTTTCACTGAAGCTTTCTTT
cdr3_aa: CASSSATGGFTEAFF
v_call: TRBV5-1
clone_size: .
d_call: TRBD1
j_call: TRBJ1-1

cdr3_nt: TGTGCCAGCAGCTTAGGGGGGGCCAGCGATGAGCAGTTCTTC
cdr3_aa: CASSLGGASDEQFF
v_call: TRBV7-3
clone_size: once
d_call: .
j_call: TRBJ2-1

cdr3_nt: TGTGCCAGTAGTATTAAACCCAGGTCCCACGAGCAGTACTTC
cdr3_aa: CASSIKPRSHEQYF
v_call: TRBV19
clone_size: .
d_call: .
j_call: TRBJ2-7

cdr3_nt: TGTGCCAGCAGCGGTGCGACAGGGGTGTCAGATACGCAGTATTTT
cdr3_aa: CASSGATGVSDTQYF
v_call: TRBV9
clone_size: .
d_call: TRBD1
j_call: TRBJ2-3

cdr3_nt: TGCGCCAGCAGCCCCGGACTTTCAGCTAACTATGGCTACACCTTC
cdr3_aa: CASSPGLSANYGYTF
v_call: TRBV5-1
clone_size: .
d_call: .
j_call: TRBJ1-2

cdr3_nt: TGCAGCGCATCACAGGGGGGCACAGATACGCAGTATTTT
cdr3_aa: CSASQGGTDTQYF
v_call: TRBV29-1
clone_size: .
d_call: TRBD1
j_call: TRBJ2-3

cdr3_nt: TGTGCCTTTACCCGGGGGGTGAACACTGAAGCTTTCTTT
cdr3_aa: CAFTRGVNTEAFF
v_call: TRBV30
clone_size: .
d_call: .
j_call: TRBJ1-1

cdr3_nt: TGTGCCAGCAGTGAGGTGGGGGGGAGCACAGATACGCAGTATTTT
cdr3_aa: CASSEVGGSTDTQYF
v_call: TRBV6-1
clone_size: .
d_call: TRBD2
j_call: TRBJ2-3

cdr3_nt: TGTGCCAGCAGCTTAGCCGGACAGGGGGACTATAATTCACCCCTCCACTTT
cdr3_aa: CASSLAGQGDYNSPLHF
v_call: TRBV11-2
clone_size: .
d_call: TRBD1
j_call: TRBJ1-6

cdr3_nt: TGTGCCAGCAGCCAAGACCTTCAGGGGTGGGGTGGCTACACCTTC
cdr3_aa: CASSQDLQGWGGYTF
v_call: TRBV4-2
clone_size: .
d_call: .
j_call: TRBJ1-2

cdr3_nt: TGTGCCAGCAGCTCGGAGGGCTATGGCTACACCTTC
cdr3_aa: CASSSEGYGYTF
v_call: TRBV11-2
clone_size: .
d_call: .
j_call: TRBJ1-2

cdr3_nt: TGTGCCTGGAGTGGCGACTCCAGTAACTATGGCTACACCTTC
cdr3_aa: CAWSGDSSNYGYTF
v_call: TRBV30
clone_size: .
d_call: .
j_call: TRBJ1-2

cdr3_nt: TGTGCCAGCAGCCCCCGCGGTAGCGGGGGCACAGATACGCAGTATTTT
cdr3_aa: CASSPRGSGGTDTQYF
v_call: TRBV5-4
clone_size: .
d_call: TRBD2
j_call: TRBJ2-3

cdr3_nt: TGTGCCAACGCACGGGACACAGATACGCAGTATTTT
cdr3_aa: CANARDTDTQYF
v_call: TRBV10-3
clone_size: .
d_call: .
j_call: TRBJ2-3

cdr3_nt: TGTGCCAGCAGTTACACCACTACAGGGAACTATGGCTACACCTTC
cdr3_aa: CASSYTTTGNYGYTF
v_call: TRBV6-5
clone_size: once
d_call: .
j_call: TRBJ1-2

cdr3_nt: TGTGCCACCGGGCTAGGTGGACAGGGCGGCACAGATACGCAGTATTTT
cdr3_aa: CATGLGGQGGTDTQYF
v_call: TRBV15
clone_size: .
d_call: TRBD1
j_call: TRBJ2-3

cdr3_nt: TGTGCCAGTAGATTACAGGGGGATCAGCCCCAGCATTTT
cdr3_aa: CASRLQGDQPQHF
v_call: TRBV19
clone_size: .
d_call: TRBD1
j_call: TRBJ1-5